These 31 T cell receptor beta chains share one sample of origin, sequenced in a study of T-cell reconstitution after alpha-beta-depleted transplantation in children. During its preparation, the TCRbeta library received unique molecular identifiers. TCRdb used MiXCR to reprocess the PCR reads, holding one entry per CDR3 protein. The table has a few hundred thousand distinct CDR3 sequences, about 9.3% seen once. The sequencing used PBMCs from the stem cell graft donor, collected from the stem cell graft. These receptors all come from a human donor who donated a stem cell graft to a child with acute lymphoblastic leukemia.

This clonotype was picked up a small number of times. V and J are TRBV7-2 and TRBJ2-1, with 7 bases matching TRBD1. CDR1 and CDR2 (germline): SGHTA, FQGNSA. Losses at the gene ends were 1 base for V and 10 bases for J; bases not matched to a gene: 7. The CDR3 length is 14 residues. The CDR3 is CASSLETGVYEQFF. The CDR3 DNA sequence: TGTGCCAGCAGCTTAGAAACAGGGGTGTACGAGCAGTTCTTC.

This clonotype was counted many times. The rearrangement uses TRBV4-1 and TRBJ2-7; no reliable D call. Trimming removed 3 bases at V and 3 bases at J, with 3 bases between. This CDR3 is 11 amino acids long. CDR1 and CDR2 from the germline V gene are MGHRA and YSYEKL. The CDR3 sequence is CASSHLYEQYF. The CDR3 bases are TGCGCCAGCAGCCACCTCTACGAGCAGTACTTC.

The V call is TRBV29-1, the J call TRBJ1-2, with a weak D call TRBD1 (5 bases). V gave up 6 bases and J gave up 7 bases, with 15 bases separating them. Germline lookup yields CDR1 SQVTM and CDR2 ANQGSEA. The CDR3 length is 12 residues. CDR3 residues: CSVVWDYGGYTF. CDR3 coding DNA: TGCAGCGTCGTCTGGGACTATGGTGGCTACACCTTC.

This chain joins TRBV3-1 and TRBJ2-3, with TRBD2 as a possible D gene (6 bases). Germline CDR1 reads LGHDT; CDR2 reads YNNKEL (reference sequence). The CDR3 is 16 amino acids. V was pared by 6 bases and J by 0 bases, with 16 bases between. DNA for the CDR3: TGTGCCAGCAGGCCTAGCCCGGGAGAAAGCACAGATACGCAGTATTTT. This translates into CASRPSPGESTDTQYF.

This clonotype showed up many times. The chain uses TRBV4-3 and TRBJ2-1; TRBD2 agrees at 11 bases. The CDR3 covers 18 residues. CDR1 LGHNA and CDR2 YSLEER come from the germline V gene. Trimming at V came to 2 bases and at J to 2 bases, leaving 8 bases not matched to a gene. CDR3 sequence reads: CASSQIRGLAEAYNEQFF. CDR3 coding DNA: TGCGCCAGCAGCCAAATCCGGGGACTAGCGGAGGCCTACAATGAGCAGTTCTTC.

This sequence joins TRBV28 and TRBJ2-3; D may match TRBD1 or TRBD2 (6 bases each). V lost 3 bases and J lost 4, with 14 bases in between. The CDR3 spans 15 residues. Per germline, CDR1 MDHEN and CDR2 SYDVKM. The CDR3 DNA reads TGTGCCAGCAGTTTCGCGGGAAACAGGGCAGATACGCAGTATTTT. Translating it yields CASSFAGNRADTQYF.

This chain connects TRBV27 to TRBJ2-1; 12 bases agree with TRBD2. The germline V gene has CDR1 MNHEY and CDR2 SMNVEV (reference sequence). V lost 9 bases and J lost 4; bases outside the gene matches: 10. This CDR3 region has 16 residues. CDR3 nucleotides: TGTGCCAGTCATCGGACTAGCGGGACTCTTTACAATGAGCAGTTCTTC. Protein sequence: CASHRTSGTLYNEQFF.

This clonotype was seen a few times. DNA for the CDR3: TGTGCCACCAGCAGAGATTTTGGGGCCAGCGGGACCCAGTACTTC. It specifies CATSRDFGASGTQYF. The genes are TRBV15 and TRBJ2-5, with D perhaps assigned TRBD1 or TRBD2 (5 bases each). V gave up 0 bases and J gave up 7 bases, with 15 bases separating them. This CDR3 has 15 residues. The germline V gene has CDR1 LNHNV and CDR2 YYDKDF (reference sequence).

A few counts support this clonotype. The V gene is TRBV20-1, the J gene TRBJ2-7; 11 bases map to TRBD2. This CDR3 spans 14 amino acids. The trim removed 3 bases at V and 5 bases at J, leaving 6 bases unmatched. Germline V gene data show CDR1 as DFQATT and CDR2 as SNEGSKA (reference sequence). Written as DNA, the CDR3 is TGCAGTGCTAGGACTAGCGGGATTTTGCACGAGCAGTACTTC. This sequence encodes CSARTSGILHEQYF.

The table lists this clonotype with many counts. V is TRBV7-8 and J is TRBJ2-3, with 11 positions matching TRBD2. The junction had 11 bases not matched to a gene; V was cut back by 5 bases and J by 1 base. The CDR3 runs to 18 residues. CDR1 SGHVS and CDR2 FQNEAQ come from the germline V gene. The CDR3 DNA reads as TGTGCCAGCAGCCCCCTCGGCCTAGCGGGGGGAGGCACAGATACGCAGTATTTT. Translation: CASSPLGLAGGGTDTQYF.

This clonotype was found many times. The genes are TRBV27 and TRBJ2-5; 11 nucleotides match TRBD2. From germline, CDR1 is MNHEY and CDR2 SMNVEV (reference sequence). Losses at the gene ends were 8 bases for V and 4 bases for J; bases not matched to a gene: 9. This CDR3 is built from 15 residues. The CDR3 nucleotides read TGTGCCAGCCGGGCCATACTAGCGGGAGCAGAGACCCAGTACTTC. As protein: CASRAILAGAETQYF.

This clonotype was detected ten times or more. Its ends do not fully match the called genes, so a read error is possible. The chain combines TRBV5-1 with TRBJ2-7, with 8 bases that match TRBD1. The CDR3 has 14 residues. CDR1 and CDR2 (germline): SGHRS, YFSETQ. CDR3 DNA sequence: TGTGCCAGCAGTCCAGGACAGGGAGTATACGAGCAGTACTTC. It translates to CASSPGQGVYEQYF.

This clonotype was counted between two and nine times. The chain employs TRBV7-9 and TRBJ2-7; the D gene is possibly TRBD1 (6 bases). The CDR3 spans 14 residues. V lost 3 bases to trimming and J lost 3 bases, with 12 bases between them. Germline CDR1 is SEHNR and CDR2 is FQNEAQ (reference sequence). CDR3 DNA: TGTGCCAGCAGCTTCACACAGGGCTACTACGAGCAGTACTTC. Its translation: CASSFTQGYYEQYF.

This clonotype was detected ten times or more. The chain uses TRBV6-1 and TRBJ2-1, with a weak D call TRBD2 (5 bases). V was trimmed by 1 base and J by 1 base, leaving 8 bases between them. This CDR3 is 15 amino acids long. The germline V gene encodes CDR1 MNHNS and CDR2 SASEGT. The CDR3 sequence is CASSEERVSYNEQFF. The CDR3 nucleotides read TGTGCCAGCAGTGAAGAGAGGGTTTCCTACAATGAGCAGTTCTTC.

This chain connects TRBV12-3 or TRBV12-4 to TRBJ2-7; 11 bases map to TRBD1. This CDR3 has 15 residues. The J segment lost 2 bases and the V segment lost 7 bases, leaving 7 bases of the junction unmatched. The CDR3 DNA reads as TGTGCCAGCACCCTAGGGGGACAGGGGGCCTACGAGCAGTACTTC. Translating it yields CASTLGGQGAYEQYF.

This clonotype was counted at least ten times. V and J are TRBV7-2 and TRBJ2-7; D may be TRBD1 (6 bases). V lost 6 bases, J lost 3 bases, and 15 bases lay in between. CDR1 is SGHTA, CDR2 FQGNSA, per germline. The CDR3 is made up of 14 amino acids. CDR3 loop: CASSFSRGSYEQYF. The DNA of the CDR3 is TGTGCCAGCAGTTTTAGCAGGGGCAGCTACGAGCAGTACTTC. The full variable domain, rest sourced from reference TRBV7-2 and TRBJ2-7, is GAGVSQSPSNKVTEKGKDVELRCDPISGHTALYWYRQSLGQGLEFLIYFQGNSAPDKSGLPSDRFSAERTGGSVSTLTIQRTQQEDSAVYLCASSFSRGSYEQYFGPGTRLTVT.

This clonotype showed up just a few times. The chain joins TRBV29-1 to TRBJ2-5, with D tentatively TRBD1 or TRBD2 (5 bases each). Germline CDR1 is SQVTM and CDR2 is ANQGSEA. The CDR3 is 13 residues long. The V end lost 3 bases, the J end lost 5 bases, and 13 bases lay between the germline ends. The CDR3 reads CSVEKGRRETQYF. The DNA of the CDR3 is TGCAGCGTTGAGAAGGGGCGGAGGGAGACCCAGTACTTC.

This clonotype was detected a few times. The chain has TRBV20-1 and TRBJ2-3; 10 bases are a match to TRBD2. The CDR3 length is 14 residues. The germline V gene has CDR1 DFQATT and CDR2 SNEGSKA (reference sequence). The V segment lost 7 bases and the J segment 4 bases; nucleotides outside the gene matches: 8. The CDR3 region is CSVGSGRVSDTQYF. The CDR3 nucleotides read TGCAGTGTCGGAAGCGGGAGGGTGTCAGATACGCAGTATTTT.

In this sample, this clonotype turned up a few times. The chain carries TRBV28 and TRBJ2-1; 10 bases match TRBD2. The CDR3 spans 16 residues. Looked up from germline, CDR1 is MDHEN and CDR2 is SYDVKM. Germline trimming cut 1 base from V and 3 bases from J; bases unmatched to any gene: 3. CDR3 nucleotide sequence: TGTGCCAGCAGTTTATCAGCGGGAGGGCTCTACAATGAGCAGTTCTTC. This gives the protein CASSLSAGGLYNEQFF.

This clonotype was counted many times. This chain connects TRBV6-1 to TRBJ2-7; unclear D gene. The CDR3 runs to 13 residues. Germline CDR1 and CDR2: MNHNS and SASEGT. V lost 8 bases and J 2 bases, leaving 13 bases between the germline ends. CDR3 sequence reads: CASEPRLAYEQYF. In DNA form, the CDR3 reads TGTGCCAGCGAGCCCAGATTAGCCTACGAGCAGTACTTC.

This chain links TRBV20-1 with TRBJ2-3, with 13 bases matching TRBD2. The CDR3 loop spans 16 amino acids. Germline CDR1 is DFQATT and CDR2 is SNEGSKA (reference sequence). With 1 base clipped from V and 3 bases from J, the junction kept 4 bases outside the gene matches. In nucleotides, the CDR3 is TGCAGTGCTAGAGCCGGACTAGCGGGAGTGACAGATACGCAGTATTTT. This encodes CSARAGLAGVTDTQYF.

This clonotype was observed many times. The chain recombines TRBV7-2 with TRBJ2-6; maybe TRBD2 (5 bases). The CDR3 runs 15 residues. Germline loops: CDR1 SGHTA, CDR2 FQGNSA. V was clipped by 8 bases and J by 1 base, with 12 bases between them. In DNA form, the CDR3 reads TGTGCCAGCTATATCAGAGGGTCTGGGGCCAACGTCCTGACTTTC. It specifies CASYIRGSGANVLTF.

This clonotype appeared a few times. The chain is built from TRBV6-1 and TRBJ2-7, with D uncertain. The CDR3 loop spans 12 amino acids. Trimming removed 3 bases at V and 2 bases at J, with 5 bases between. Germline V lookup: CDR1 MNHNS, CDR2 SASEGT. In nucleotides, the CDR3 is TGTGCCAGCAGTGACAGCCCCTACGAGCAGTACTTC. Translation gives CASSDSPYEQYF.

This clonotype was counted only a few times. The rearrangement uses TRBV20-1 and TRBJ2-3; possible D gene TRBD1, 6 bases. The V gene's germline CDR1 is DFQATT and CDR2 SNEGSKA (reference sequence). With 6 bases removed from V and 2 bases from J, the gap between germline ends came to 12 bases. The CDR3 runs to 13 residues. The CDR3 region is CSAQDRLTDTQYF. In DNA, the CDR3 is TGCAGTGCCCAGGACAGACTCACAGATACGCAGTATTTT.

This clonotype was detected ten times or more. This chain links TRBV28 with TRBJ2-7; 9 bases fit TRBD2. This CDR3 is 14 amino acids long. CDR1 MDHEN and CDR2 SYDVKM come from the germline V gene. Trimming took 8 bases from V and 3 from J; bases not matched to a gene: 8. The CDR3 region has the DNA TGTGCCAGCCAAAGCGGGGGGTCTCGCTACGAGCAGTACTTC. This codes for CASQSGGSRYEQYF.

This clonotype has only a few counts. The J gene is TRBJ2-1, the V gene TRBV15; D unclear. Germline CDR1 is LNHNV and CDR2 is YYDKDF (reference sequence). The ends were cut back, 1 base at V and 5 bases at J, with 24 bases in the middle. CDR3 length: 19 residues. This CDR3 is CATSRVPFSVNTRDNEQFF. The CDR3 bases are TGTGCCACCAGCAGAGTACCTTTCTCAGTAAATACTCGGGACAATGAGCAGTTCTTC.

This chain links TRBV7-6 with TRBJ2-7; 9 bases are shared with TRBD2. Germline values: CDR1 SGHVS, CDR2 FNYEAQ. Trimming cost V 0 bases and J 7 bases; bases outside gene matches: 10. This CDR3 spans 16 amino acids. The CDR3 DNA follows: TGTGCCAGCAGCTTAGCGTTTACAAGCGGGGGGCCGGAGCAGTACTTC. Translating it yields CASSLAFTSGGPEQYF.

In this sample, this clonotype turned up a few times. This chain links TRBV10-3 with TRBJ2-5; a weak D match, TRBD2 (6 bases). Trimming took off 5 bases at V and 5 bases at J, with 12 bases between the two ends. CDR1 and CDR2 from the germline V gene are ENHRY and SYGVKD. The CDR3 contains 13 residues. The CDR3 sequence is CAISISGYETQYF. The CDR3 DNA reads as TGTGCCATCAGTATAAGCGGGTATGAGACCCAGTACTTC.

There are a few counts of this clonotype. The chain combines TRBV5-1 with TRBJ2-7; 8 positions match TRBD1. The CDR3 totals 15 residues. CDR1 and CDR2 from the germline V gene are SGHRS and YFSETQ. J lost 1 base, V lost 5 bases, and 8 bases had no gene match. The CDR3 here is CASSSRQGPSYEQYF. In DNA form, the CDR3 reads TGCGCCAGCAGTAGCCGACAGGGGCCATCCTACGAGCAGTACTTC.

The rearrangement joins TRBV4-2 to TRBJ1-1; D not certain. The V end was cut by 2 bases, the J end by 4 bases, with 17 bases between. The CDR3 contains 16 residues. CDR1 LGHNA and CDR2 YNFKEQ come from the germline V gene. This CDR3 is CASSQPPDQPVTEAFF. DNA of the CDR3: TGTGCCAGCAGCCAACCTCCGGATCAACCCGTCACTGAAGCTTTCTTT.

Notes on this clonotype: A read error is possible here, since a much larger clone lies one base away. The CDR3 region has the DNA TGCACTGCTAGAGATCCCGGGAGGCGTAGCACAGATACGCAGTATTTT. It specifies CTARDPGRRSTDTQYF. This sequence joins TRBV20-1 and TRBJ2-3, with 7 bases lining up with TRBD2. This CDR3 is 16 amino acids long. Per the germline V gene, CDR1 is DFQATT and CDR2 is SNEGSKA (reference sequence).